This is a list of T cell receptor beta chains from one sample in a study of cytomegalovirus exposure and HLA in healthy donors. TCRdb's table, derived via immunoSEQ multiplex PCR, lists solely in-frame clones and lacks some. The sample carries roughly 150,000 clones, approximately 86% recorded once. Material for sequencing was PBMCs. Receptor source: a woman aged 18-29 years in good health and CMV-seronegative. Both conserved end residues are part of each CDR3. Each record gives: V gene, J gene, D gene, CDR3 protein. The D gene is left open where the match is weak.

>TRBV19|TRBJ1-3|.
CASSQVQRPRRDTRRVHSGNTIYF
>TRBV9|TRBJ1-5|.
CASSQAGYSNQPQHF
>TRBV6-5|TRBJ1-5|TRBD1
CASSSGGGWGQPQHF
>TRBV10-3|TRBJ2-1|TRBD2
CAISGLAGFSYNEQFF
>TRBV5-8|TRBJ2-7|TRBD2
CASSSGTSGSYEQYF
>TRBV4-3|TRBJ2-7|.
CASSQEVGGLREQYF
>TRBV28|TRBJ1-3|.
CASSFRGTGNTIYF
>TRBV19|TRBJ1-6|.
CASSIRAGRKNSPLHF
>TRBV18|TRBJ2-1|.
CASSLAGGGGNEQFF
>TRBV18|TRBJ1-1|.
CASSQGVNTEAFF
>TRBV7-8|TRBJ2-1|TRBD2
CASSFPQRGPYLYNEQFF
>TRBV5-1|TRBJ2-1|TRBD1
CASSPRAGTGALITYNEQFF
>TRBV28|TRBJ1-5|.
CASSLPGLTQHF
>TRBV13|TRBJ2-7|TRBD2
CASSLVASGRAGSYEQYF
>TRBV7-2|TRBJ2-4|.
CASSPRENIQYF
>TRBV2|TRBJ2-7|.
CASSIGGVGEQYF
>TRBV7-9|TRBJ1-5|.
CASSLGGYQPQHF
>TRBV18|TRBJ2-5|TRBD2
CASSPPLAGQETQYF
>TRBV2|TRBJ2-4|TRBD1
CASRKEGTGGNIQYF
>TRBV5-1|TRBJ1-5|.
CASSELPGHLQPQHF
>TRBV6-5|TRBJ1-2|.
CAISESPGNYGYTF
>TRBV29-1|TRBJ2-7|.
CSVEDQRGGSYEQYF
>TRBV4-1|TRBJ1-2|.
CASSLRNRVSNYGYTF
>TRBV7-9|TRBJ1-5|.
CASSLVWFEAQHF
>TRBV6-5|TRBJ2-1|.
CASSYGENEQFF
>TRBV2|TRBJ1-5|.
CASSELSNSNQPQHF
>TRBV4-3|TRBJ1-4|TRBD1
CASSRLSGQSNEKLFF
>TRBV7-2|TRBJ2-7|TRBD2
CASSRGDFGGSIYEQYF
>TRBV10-1|TRBJ1-1|.
CASSDGGTEAFF
>TRBV19|TRBJ1-1|TRBD1
CASSILPGRGPGENTEAFF
>TRBV6-5|TRBJ1-2|.
CASSYSIAGLLGYTF
>TRBV5-4|TRBJ2-7|.
CASSLSSGGSLYEQYF
>TRBV19|TRBJ2-6|.
CASEDSTGAGANVLTF
>TRBV9|TRBJ1-1|TRBD1
CASSVEDRGLDTEAFF
>TRBV7-9|TRBJ2-5|TRBD2
CASSLARSGRASETQYF
>TRBV19|TRBJ1-2|.
CASSISWAGYTF
>TRBV18|TRBJ2-2|.
CASSPLEGRNTGELFF
>TRBV19|TRBJ1-2|.
CASSPGLRGYGYTF
>TRBV27|TRBJ2-7|.
CASSLNRRRSAYEQYF
>TRBV10-3|TRBJ2-7|.
CASRSGNPRQVLNSYEQYF
>TRBV6-1|TRBJ2-1|TRBD1
CASIIAGTDNEQFF
>TRBV30|TRBJ2-3|.
CAWERGAEYTDTQYF
>TRBV4-1|TRBJ2-7|.
CASSHVEGGAYEQYF